These 25 T cell receptor beta chains were sequenced from one sample in a study of blood T cells in healthy people across ages. A second PCR of 7 to 11 cycles used a sample-barcoded 5' primer and a J-beta primer mix. TCRdb analysed the 5' RACE reads with MiXCR anew, one entry per CDR3 protein. The sample lists hundreds of thousands of distinct CDR3 sequences, about half seen once, with roughly 34% in the top ten. Sequencing was performed on blood. These receptors were taken from a woman aged 60-70 years in good health.

In this sample, this clonotype turned up a few times. V is TRBV24-1 and J is TRBJ2-7; no reliable D call. Looked up from germline, CDR1 is KGHDR and CDR2 is SFDVKD. Trimming took off 1 base at V and 2 bases at J, with 8 bases between the two ends. The CDR3 has 14 amino acids. CDR3 nucleotide sequence: TGTGCCACCAGTGATTTAAATCCCCCCTACGAGCAGTACTTC. It encodes CATSDLNPPYEQYF.

The rearrangement joins TRBV6-1 to TRBJ2-7, with D unclear. The better agreement between TRBJ2-5 and the DNA end casts doubt on the J call. Looked up from germline, CDR1 is MNHNS and CDR2 is SASEGT. The CDR3 extends over 17 amino acids. CDR3 protein: CASSEPILGRGVETQYF. CDR3 nucleotides: TGTGCCAGCAGTGAACCGATTCTTGGCAGAGGTGTTGAGACCCAGTACTTC.

This clonotype occurred a few times. The chain recombines TRBV6-1 with TRBJ2-7; the D is unclear. Trimming removed 0 bases at V and 0 bases at J, with 15 bases between. The length of the CDR3 is 17 residues. Germline V gene sequence: CDR1 MNHNS, CDR2 SASEGT. CDR3 sequence (DNA): TGTGCCAGCAGTGAAGCCTATTCTATGGGTCTCTCCTACGAGCAGTACTTC. Residues: CASSEAYSMGLSYEQYF.

J is TRBJ2-4 and V is TRBV7-9, with D perhaps TRBD1 (5 bases). Germline CDR1 and CDR2: SEHNR and FQNEAQ (reference sequence). The CDR3 runs to 15 residues. The V gene lost 1 base and the J gene lost 3 bases, with 10 bases spanning the gap. The CDR3 protein is CASSLVRQYKNIQYF. Written as DNA, the CDR3 is TGTGCCAGCAGCTTAGTACGACAGTACAAAAACATTCAGTACTTC.

V usage is TRBV24-1 and J usage is TRBJ2-1, with TRBD1 as a possible D gene (5 bases). This CDR3 region has 17 residues. V lost 3 bases to trimming and J lost 5 bases, with 19 bases between them. In germline, CDR1 is KGHDR, CDR2 SFDVKD. The CDR3 DNA follows: TGTGCCACCAGTGATATTTCCCAGGGTGTTTCTGACAATGAGCAGTTCTTC. This codes for CATSDISQGVSDNEQFF.

This clonotype was picked up a small number of times. This chain joins TRBV27 and TRBJ2-5, with 13 nucleotides matching TRBD2. CDR1 and CDR2 from the germline V gene are MNHEY and SMNVEV (reference sequence). V dropped 8 bases and J dropped 11; count of bases not matched to a gene: 23. The CDR3 consists of 18 residues. This CDR3 reads CASGVIRTSGSFPNEQYF. The CDR3 coding sequence is TGTGCCAGCGGAGTAATTCGGACTAGCGGGAGTTTTCCGAATGAGCAGTACTTC.

Here the CDR3 reads CATRASGRSNEQFF. The CDR3 nucleotides read TGTGCCACCAGAGCAAGCGGGAGGAGCAATGAGCAGTTCTTC. The chain uses TRBV24-1 and TRBJ2-1; 9 bases align to TRBD2. With V trimmed by 7 bases and J by 6 bases, 6 bases remained unmatched. Germline V CDR1 and CDR2: KGHDR, SFDVKD. The CDR3 sequence is 14 residues long.

The rearrangement uses TRBV7-8 and TRBJ2-1; 10 nucleotides agree with TRBD1. This CDR3 spans 15 amino acids. The trim removed 6 bases at V and 7 bases at J, leaving 9 bases unmatched. The V gene's germline CDR1 is SGHVS and CDR2 FQNEAQ. The CDR3 reads CASRSRDRGKNEQFF. The CDR3 bases are TGTGCCAGCAGGTCTAGGGACAGGGGTAAAAATGAGCAGTTCTTC.

This clonotype was observed a handful of times. V gene TRBV20-1 combines with J gene TRBJ1-1; the D gene is possibly TRBD1 (5 bases). Trimming pared 0 bases from V and 0 bases from J, leaving 14 bases between. The CDR3 has 16 residues. Germline CDR1 DFQATT, CDR2 SNEGSKA (reference sequence). The chain's CDR3 is CSAREKYRGLNTEAFF. Here the CDR3 DNA reads TGCAGTGCTAGAGAAAAATATAGGGGATTGAACACTGAAGCTTTCTTT.

This clonotype was counted between two and nine times. The rearrangement links TRBV29-1 to TRBJ2-1, with 7 bases matching TRBD2. CDR3 size: 16 residues. Germline loops: CDR1 SQVTM, CDR2 ANQGSEA. Losses at the gene ends were 4 bases for V and 0 bases for J; bases not matched to a gene: 9. The CDR3 DNA sequence: TGCAGCGTTGCTAAAGGGGCGGGAGTCTCCTACAATGAGCAGTTCTTC. It encodes CSVAKGAGVSYNEQFF.

This clonotype was counted between two and nine times. This chain uses TRBV4-1 with TRBJ2-1; TRBD2 agrees at 10 bases. Germline V gene sequence: CDR1 MGHRA, CDR2 YSYEKL. The CDR3 consists of 18 residues. V shed 1 base, J shed 8 bases, and the junction held 14 bases outside the gene matches. The CDR3 DNA reads TGCGCCAGCAGCCAAGCTCTGGAGAGCGGGAGGGCCGACCATGAGCAGTTCTTC. This translates into CASSQALESGRADHEQFF.

The gene calls are TRBV25-1 and TRBJ2-5; maybe TRBD2 (6 bases). This CDR3 contains 15 residues. The germline CDR1 and CDR2 sequences are MGHDK and SYGVNS. Deletions cut 4 bases from V and 2 bases from J, with 14 bases between. CDR3 nucleotides: TGTGCCAGCAGTGGAATAGGAGGGAATCAAGAGACCCAGTACTTC. Translated: CASSGIGGNQETQYF.

The rearrangement links TRBV5-1 to TRBJ2-6, with 7 bases fitting TRBD1. The ends lost 2 bases at V and 0 bases at J; junction bases unmatched: 11. Germline V CDR1 and CDR2: SGHRS, YFSETQ. The CDR3 extends over 19 amino acids. CDR3 bases: TGCGCCAGCAGCTTCCCCTCGGGACAGAGTTTCTCTGGGGCCAACGTCCTGACTTTC. Its protein product is CASSFPSGQSFSGANVLTF.

This clonotype showed up just a few times. V usage is TRBV20-1 and J usage is TRBJ2-1; possible D gene TRBD2, 6 bases. The germline V gene encodes CDR1 DFQATT and CDR2 SNEGSKA (reference sequence). CDR3 length: 13 amino acids. Trimming left V 8 bases short and J 9 bases short, with 20 bases between. CDR3: CSSGRGGIGEQFF. The CDR3 coding sequence is TGCAGTTCGGGGCGGGGTGGAATTGGTGAGCAGTTCTTC.

The chain links TRBV6-2 or TRBV6-3 to TRBJ1-1, with TRBD1 as a possible D gene (5 bases). Germline V gene lookup returns CDR1 MNHEY and CDR2 SVGEGT. The CDR3 contains 14 residues. V lost 5 bases to trimming and J lost 0 bases, with 10 bases between them. The CDR3 region is CASSNDRLNTEAFF. CDR3 DNA: TGTGCCAGCAGTAATGACAGACTGAACACTGAAGCTTTCTTT.

The chain joins TRBV9 to TRBJ2-1, with 10 bases that match TRBD2. The CDR3 runs to 16 residues. After removal of 2 bases from V and 3 bases from J, the junction contained 5 bases not matched to a gene. In germline, CDR1 is SGDLS, CDR2 YYNGEE. This chain's CDR3 is CASSVSGTSDYNEQFF. CDR3 nucleotides: TGTGCCAGCAGCGTTTCCGGGACTAGCGACTACAATGAGCAGTTCTTC.

The CDR3 nucleotides read TGCAGTGCTAATCCCACAGATACGCAGTATTTT. It specifies CSANPTDTQYF. The chain recombines TRBV20-1 with TRBJ2-3; D unresolved. Trimming removed 4 bases at V and 2 bases at J, with 4 bases between. The CDR3 extends over 11 amino acids. The germline V gene has CDR1 DFQATT and CDR2 SNEGSKA (reference sequence).

The chain carries TRBV3-1 and TRBJ1-2; D unclear. The V end lost 0 bases, the J end lost 5 bases, and 13 bases lay between the germline ends. The V gene's germline CDR1 is LGHDT and CDR2 YNNKEL (reference sequence). This CDR3 is 15 amino acids long. The CDR3 loop reads CASSQDSGRLYGYTF. The DNA for the CDR3 is TGTGCCAGCAGCCAAGATAGCGGCAGGTTGTATGGCTACACCTTC.

This clonotype was detected a few times. The J gene is TRBJ2-5, the V gene TRBV28, with 10 positions matching TRBD1. The CDR3 sequence is 17 residues long. The germline V gene has CDR1 MDHEN and CDR2 SYDVKM. After removal of 5 bases from V and 4 bases from J, the junction contained 13 bases not matched to a gene. CDR3 coding DNA: TGTGCCAGCAGTCAACTCTCATCCGGGACAGGGGCAGAGACCCAGTACTTC. Protein product: CASSQLSSGTGAETQYF.

V is TRBV7-9 and J is TRBJ2-7; a possible D gene is TRBD1 (6 bases). V was cut by 5 bases and J by 1 base, with 12 bases left in between. Germline V CDR1 and CDR2: SEHNR, FQNEAQ (reference sequence). The CDR3 runs 14 residues. This chain's CDR3 is CASSVTGHSYEQYF. CDR3 bases: TGTGCCAGCAGCGTCACGGGACATTCCTACGAGCAGTACTTC.

V gene TRBV4-1 combines with J gene TRBJ1-5; unclear D gene. The CDR3 covers 17 residues. Per germline, CDR1 MGHRA and CDR2 YSYEKL. The ends were cut back, 4 bases at V and 6 bases at J, with 22 bases in the middle. CDR3 in amino acids: CASSRTPVRGVFQPQHF. The CDR3 DNA sequence: TGCGCCAGCAGCCGGACGCCAGTGCGGGGTGTCTTTCAGCCCCAGCATTTT.

The chain links TRBV5-6 to TRBJ1-2; 7 bases align to TRBD1. From germline, CDR1 is SGHDT and CDR2 YYEEEE. This CDR3 is 13 amino acids long. Losses at the gene ends were 4 bases for V and 4 bases for J; bases not matched to a gene: 4. The CDR3: CASSRRGLYGYTF. The DNA for the CDR3 is TGTGCCAGCAGCCGAAGGGGGCTCTATGGCTACACCTTC.

This clonotype appeared a few times. The rearrangement links TRBV7-6 to TRBJ2-1; weak D call: TRBD2 (6 bases). The V end lost 0 bases, the J end lost 0 bases, and 12 bases lay between the germline ends. Germline V gene lookup returns CDR1 SGHVS and CDR2 FNYEAQ. CDR3 length: 17 residues. The chain's CDR3 is CASSLAPAGSSYNEQFF. DNA for the CDR3: TGTGCCAGCAGCTTAGCGCCGGCGGGAAGCTCCTACAATGAGCAGTTCTTC.

V and J are TRBV20-1 and TRBJ2-1; 12 positions match TRBD2. V trimming: 0 bases; J trimming: 8 bases; junction bases outside the gene matches: 11. The CDR3 spans 17 residues. CDR1 is DFQATT, CDR2 SNEGSKA, per germline (reference sequence). The CDR3, as DNA: TGCAGTGCTAGAGACCCGACTAGCGGGAGATTTGTCGATGAGCAGTTCTTC. Protein product: CSARDPTSGRFVDEQFF.

The rearrangement uses TRBV5-4 and TRBJ2-2; D gene ambiguous. The V end lost 1 base, the J end lost 4 bases, and 5 bases lay between the germline ends. Germline V gene sequence: CDR1 SGHNT, CDR2 YYREEE (reference sequence). There are 13 residues in the CDR3. The CDR3 here is CASSLQVTGELFF. Written as DNA, the CDR3 is TGTGCCAGCAGCTTGCAGGTCACCGGGGAGCTGTTTTTT.